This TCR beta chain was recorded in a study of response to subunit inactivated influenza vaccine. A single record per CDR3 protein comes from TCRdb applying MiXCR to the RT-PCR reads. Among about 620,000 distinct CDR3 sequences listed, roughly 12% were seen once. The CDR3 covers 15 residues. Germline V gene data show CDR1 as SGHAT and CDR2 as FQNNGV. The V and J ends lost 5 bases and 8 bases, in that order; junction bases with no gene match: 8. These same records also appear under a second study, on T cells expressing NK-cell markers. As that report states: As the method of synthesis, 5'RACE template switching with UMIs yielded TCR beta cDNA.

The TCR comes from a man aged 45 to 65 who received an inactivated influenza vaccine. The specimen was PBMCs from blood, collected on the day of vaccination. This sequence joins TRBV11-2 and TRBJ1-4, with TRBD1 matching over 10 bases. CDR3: CASSIDRGRGEKLFF. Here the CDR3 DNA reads TGTGCCAGCAGCATCGACAGGGGGCGAGGCGAAAAACTGTTTTTT.